This T cell receptor beta chain appears in the sequencing data of a study of cytomegalovirus exposure and HLA in healthy donors. The CDR3 runs to 14 residues. J was trimmed by 4 bases and V by 2 bases; bases with no gene match: 1. Per the germline V gene, CDR1 is KGHSH and CDR2 is LQKENI. Study-wide findings and caveats: Rarity characterized most TCR sequences, yet some public TCRs appeared in many donors. Reported performance of the classifier showed diagnosis of cytomegalovirus status with high specificity and sensitivity. Investigators reported some 150 TCR beta chains as tied to cytomegalovirus. Subsequent analysis showed first-cohort TCR clusters tending to co-occur in 120 validation repertoires.

This clone occurred once. What it recognizes is unknown. Sequencing was performed with immunoSEQ multiplex PCR; in TCRdb, only in-frame clones are kept and a portion is missing. The sample lists 150,000 to 200,000 clones, 85% occurring once. Sequencing was carried out using PBMCs. The chain employs TRBV18 and TRBJ2-3, with 9 positions matching TRBD2. This sequence originates from a man aged 18 to 35 in good health and CMV-seropositive. As DNA, the CDR3 is TGTGCCAGCTCACCAGTAGCGGGGGCAGATACGCAGTATTTT. It translates to CASSPVAGADTQYF.